Each of the 2 T cell receptor beta chains below was sequenced from the same sample in a study of glioma-infiltrating T cells. The iRepertoire nested amplicon-rescue multiplex PCR amplified TCR alpha and beta CDR3s from RNA. One entry per CDR3 protein results from TCRdb running MiXCR on the multiplex PCR reads. The data show over 100,000 distinct CDR3 sequences, about 25% seen once. Sequencing was done on a sample of glioma tissue, nonneoplastic brain tissue, or PBMCs (not recorded which). These receptors all stem from a human donor with low-grade glioma or glioblastoma, undergoing nonglioma brain surgery, or in good health (not recorded which).

This clonotype was counted many times. This chain uses TRBV6-2 or TRBV6-3 with TRBJ2-1; D is perhaps TRBD2 (5 bases). CDR3 length: 14 residues. V shed 7 bases and J shed 2 bases, with 12 bases lying between them. Per germline, CDR1 MNHEY and CDR2 SVGEGT. CDR3 protein: CASTTGGAYNEQFF. The CDR3, as DNA: TGTGCCAGCACGACTGGAGGCGCCTACAATGAGCAGTTCTTC.

Concerning this clonotype: A much more abundant neighbour one base away suggests this may be a read error. The J gene is TRBJ1-2, the V gene TRBV7-9; D remains unclear. CDR1 SEHNR and CDR2 FQNEAQ come from the germline V gene (reference sequence). This CDR3 is built from 13 residues. CDR3: CASRLGSNYGYTF. The CDR3 DNA reads TGTGCCAGCAGATTAGGATCCAACTATGGCTACACCTTC.